These 27 T cell receptor beta chains came from one sample sequenced in a study of neurological immune-mediated disorders. TCRdb ran MiXCR on the 5' RACE reads and lists one entry per CDR3 protein. There are over 35,000 distinct CDR3 sequences in the sample; over 9.5% occur only once, and 1.3% lies in the top ten. Sequenced input: PBMCs. The receptors were gathered from a female donor in good health.

This clonotype was counted a few times. The gene calls are TRBV5-1 and TRBJ2-3; D tentatively fits TRBD1 or TRBD2 (5 bases each). From germline, CDR1 is SGHRS and CDR2 YFSETQ. This CDR3 contains 13 residues. Trimming shortened V by 7 bases and J by 4 bases, and 13 bases separated the two germline ends. The CDR3 here is CASLRDGADTQYF. CDR3 coding DNA: TGCGCCAGCCTCAGGGACGGGGCAGATACGCAGTATTTT.

This clonotype was found many times. The genes are TRBV12-3 or TRBV12-4 and TRBJ2-4; D is unresolved. The V end lost 0 bases, the J end lost 12 bases, and 12 bases lay between the germline ends. This CDR3 has 13 amino acids. The CDR3 DNA sequence: TGTGCCAGCAGTTTAGCGCTCGGCAATACTCAGTACTTC. Protein product: CASSLALGNTQYF.

The table lists this clonotype with a count of one. In DNA form, the CDR3 reads TGTGCCATCCTGGTGAGGACAGGCAACATGAACACTGAAGCTTTCTTT. It translates to CAILVRTGNMNTEAFF. This chain links TRBV6-1 with TRBJ1-1, with TRBD1 matching over 7 bases. The CDR3 is 16 amino acids. Germline CDR1 reads MNHNS; CDR2 reads SASEGT. The V segment lost 10 bases and the J segment 0 bases; nucleotides outside the gene matches: 14.

At least ten counts were recorded for this clonotype. The chain links TRBV5-1 to TRBJ1-1; possibly TRBD1 for D (5 bases). Germline lookup yields CDR1 SGHRS and CDR2 YFSETQ. This CDR3 spans 13 amino acids. Trimming took 4 bases from V and 4 from J, leaving 11 bases between them. CDR3 nucleotides: TGCGCCAGCAGCACCCCGGGGGGCACTGAAGCTTTCTTT. Translation gives CASSTPGGTEAFF.

This clonotype has a count of ten or more. The J gene is TRBJ1-4, the V gene TRBV27; no definite D call. The length of the CDR3 is 16 residues. CDR1 is MNHEY, CDR2 SMNVEV, per germline (reference sequence). V dropped 1 base and J dropped 1 base, with 10 bases sitting between them. CDR3 sequence (DNA): TGTGCCAGCAGTTTATTGGGGAAGGGAACTAATGAAAAACTGTTTTTT. Translating gives CASSLLGKGTNEKLFF.

This clonotype was counted at least ten times. The chain uses TRBV5-1 and TRBJ1-2; D unclear. In germline, CDR1 is SGHRS, CDR2 YFSETQ. This CDR3 has 15 residues. Trimming left V 2 bases short and J 4 bases short, with 15 bases between. CDR3 sequence: CASSFDPLRGYGYTF. CDR3 nucleotides: TGCGCCAGCAGCTTTGACCCCCTGCGCGGCTATGGCTACACCTTC.

This clonotype occurred many times. The rearrangement joins TRBV9 to TRBJ1-1; weak D call: TRBD1 (5 bases). Germline loops: CDR1 SGDLS, CDR2 YYNGEE. This CDR3 has 13 amino acids. With 3 bases removed from V and 1 base from J, the gap between germline ends came to 7 bases. In DNA, the CDR3 is TGTGCCAGCAGCGATGGGGCGAACACTGAAGCTTTCTTT. Its translation: CASSDGANTEAFF. The whole variable domain, filled in from reference TRBV9 and TRBJ1-1, reads DSGVTQTPKHLITATGQRVTLRCSPRSGDLSVYWYQQSLDQGLQFLIQYYNGEERAKGNILERFSAQQFPDLHSELNLSSLELGDSALYFCASSDGANTEAFFGQGTRLTVV.

This clonotype was picked up many times. The gene calls are TRBV20-1 and TRBJ2-1, with 9 positions matching TRBD2. The CDR3 is made up of 15 amino acids. Losses at the gene ends were 6 bases for V and 6 bases for J; bases not matched to a gene: 12. The germline V gene has CDR1 DFQATT and CDR2 SNEGSKA (reference sequence). The CDR3 DNA reads as TGCAGTGCCCCGAGTTCGACTAGCGGAAGCAATGAGCAGTTCTTC. Translated: CSAPSSTSGSNEQFF.

This clonotype has ten or more counts. This chain uses TRBV5-1 with TRBJ2-2, with 12 bases lining up with TRBD1. This CDR3 is 16 amino acids long. Trimming cost V 2 bases and J 6 bases; bases outside gene matches: 5. Germline V gives CDR1 SGHRS, CDR2 YFSETQ. The CDR3, as DNA: TGCGCCAGCAGCTTTACCGGGACAGGGGGCCCCGGGGAGCTGTTTTTT. Protein sequence: CASSFTGTGGPGELFF.

The chain joins TRBV5-6 to TRBJ1-1, with 7 nucleotides matching TRBD1. With V trimmed by 7 bases and J by 5 bases, 11 bases remained unmatched. The V gene's germline CDR1 is SGHDT and CDR2 YYEEEE. This CDR3 region has 14 residues. CDR3 sequence (DNA): TGTGCCAGCTGTTTGGGTCGCAGGGGGACTGAAGCTTTCTTT. This sequence encodes CASCLGRRGTEAFF.

At least ten counts were recorded for this clonotype. The chain combines TRBV20-1 with TRBJ1-5, with a possible D match to TRBD1 (5 bases). This CDR3 comprises 14 residues. Trimming took off 0 bases at V and 8 bases at J, with 14 bases between the two ends. The V gene's germline CDR1 is DFQATT and CDR2 SNEGSKA (reference sequence). CDR3 region: CSAREGNGGKPQHF. DNA for the CDR3: TGCAGTGCTAGAGAGGGAAATGGGGGGAAGCCCCAGCATTTT.

This clonotype appeared many times. The rearrangement uses TRBV20-1 and TRBJ1-5; possible D gene TRBD1, 6 bases. The germline gives CDR1 DFQATT, CDR2 SNEGSKA (reference sequence). V was shortened by 2 bases and J by 5 bases, with 13 bases between the two germline ends. The CDR3 loop spans 14 amino acids. For the CDR3, the DNA is TGCAGTGCTAGAAGGGGGGTGGCTGATCAGCCCCAGCATTTT. Translation: CSARRGVADQPQHF.

This clonotype was recorded many times. This chain uses TRBV7-2 with TRBJ2-2, with 8 bases matching TRBD1. The CDR3 is 16 amino acids. CDR1 is SGHTA and CDR2 is FQGNSA in the germline V gene. J gave up 7 bases and V 2 bases, and 9 bases lay outside the gene matches. CDR3 nucleotide sequence: TGTGCCAGCAGCTTACACGGGGCAGGGACAGGCGGGGAGCTGTTTTTT. Translating gives CASSLHGAGTGGELFF.

In its sample, this clonotype was seen many times. This rearrangement joins TRBV12-3 or TRBV12-4 to TRBJ1-2, with D possibly TRBD1 on 5 matching bases. V lost 6 bases and J 0 bases, leaving 26 bases between the germline ends. The CDR3 spans 19 residues. For the CDR3, the DNA is TGTGCCAGCAGGGGGACGCAGGATCATTGGGGCAGGACTAACTATGGCTACACCTTC. Its translation is CASRGTQDHWGRTNYGYTF.

There are many counts of this clonotype. J is TRBJ1-2 and V is TRBV12-3 or TRBV12-4; D gene ambiguous. Trimming stripped 0 bases from V and 6 bases from J, with 14 bases between. The CDR3 spans 15 residues. The CDR3 DNA sequence: TGTGCCAGCAGTTTAGCTGAGGGAGGGAGGCATGGCTACACCTTC. Protein sequence: CASSLAEGGRHGYTF.

This clonotype was counted many times. The rearrangement links TRBV5-1 to TRBJ2-1, with 7 positions matching TRBD2. Germline trimming cut 0 bases from V and 0 bases from J; bases unmatched to any gene: 0. Looked up from germline, CDR1 is SGHRS and CDR2 is YFSETQ. The CDR3 extends over 15 amino acids. The CDR3 nucleotides are TGCGCCAGCAGCTTGGGGGAGGGCTCCTACAATGAGCAGTTCTTC. Translating gives CASSLGEGSYNEQFF.

This clonotype has just a few counts. The rearrangement uses TRBV3-1 and TRBJ2-7, with TRBD1 matching over 7 bases. The junction had 14 bases not matched to a gene; V was cut back by 4 bases and J by 2 bases. This CDR3 comprises 17 residues. The germline gives CDR1 LGHDT, CDR2 YNNKEL (reference sequence). CDR3 bases: TGTGCCAGCAGCCCCAGAAAATCCGGGACAGCGCCCTACGAGCAGTACTTC. Its translation: CASSPRKSGTAPYEQYF.

This clonotype was counted ten times or more. The V gene is TRBV6-6, the J gene TRBJ1-1; tentatively, D is TRBD1 (5 bases). The CDR3 consists of 13 residues. CDR1 is MNHNY, CDR2 SVGAGI, per germline (reference sequence). The V gene lost 7 bases and the J gene lost 3 bases, with 12 bases spanning the gap. In nucleotides, the CDR3 is TGTGCCAGCACCGACGGGGGATACACTGAAGCTTTCTTT. Translation gives CASTDGGYTEAFF.

This clonotype was found many times. This chain's CDR3 is CSAGGLADEQFF. The CDR3 region has the DNA TGCAGTGCGGGGGGACTAGCGGATGAGCAGTTCTTC. The chain carries TRBV20-1 and TRBJ2-1; 11 bases align to TRBD2. V trimming: 6 bases; J trimming: 8 bases; junction bases outside the gene matches: 3. Germline V gene lookup returns CDR1 DFQATT and CDR2 SNEGSKA (reference sequence). This CDR3 comprises 12 residues.

This clonotype was seen repeatedly, ten times or more. The CDR3 nucleotides are TGTGCCAGCAGTTACAGCGGCGGGAACACTGAAGCTTTCTTT. This translates into CASSYSGGNTEAFF. The chain has TRBV6-2 or TRBV6-3 and TRBJ1-1; D not certain. The CDR3 spans 14 residues. V gave up 2 bases and J gave up 1 base, with 8 bases separating them. Germline CDR1 MNHEY, CDR2 SVGEGT.

This chain joins TRBV7-9 and TRBJ1-5; D may be TRBD1 (5 bases). This CDR3 is 14 amino acids long. Germline loops: CDR1 SEHNR, CDR2 FQNEAQ (reference sequence). Trimming took off 2 bases at V and 1 base at J, with 6 bases between the two ends. This CDR3 reads CASSLWDSNQPQHF. CDR3 sequence (DNA): TGTGCCAGCAGCTTATGGGACAGCAATCAGCCCCAGCATTTT.

This clonotype was counted many times. The V call is TRBV5-8, the J call TRBJ1-2; weak D call: TRBD1 (5 bases). CDR3 length: 14 residues. Deletions cut 3 bases from V and 1 base from J, with 10 bases between. The germline gives CDR1 SGHTS, CDR2 YDEGEE. The chain's CDR3 is CASSWGSHNYGYTF. DNA for the CDR3: TGTGCCAGCAGCTGGGGCAGTCATAACTATGGCTACACCTTC.

This clonotype appeared many times. The chain couples TRBV20-1 to TRBJ1-2; D is uncertain. CDR1 and CDR2 from the germline V gene are DFQATT and SNEGSKA (reference sequence). This CDR3 has 11 residues. V shed 7 bases and J shed 4 bases, with 10 bases lying between them. The CDR3 is CSGRDFYGYTF. The CDR3 bases are TGCAGTGGTAGGGATTTCTATGGCTACACCTTC.

This clonotype was observed many times. The chain recombines TRBV5-1 with TRBJ2-7; 8 nucleotides agree with TRBD1. V was clipped by 0 bases and J by 6 bases; unmatched bases: 5. The CDR3 has 14 amino acids. The V gene's germline CDR1 is SGHRS and CDR2 YFSETQ. CDR3 loop: CASSLATGGTEQYF. In DNA form, the CDR3 reads TGCGCCAGCAGCTTGGCTACAGGGGGAACCGAGCAGTACTTC.

The table lists this clonotype with many counts. The V call is TRBV5-1, the J call TRBJ1-1, with D possibly matching TRBD1 (5 bases). Trimming removed 5 bases from V and 5 bases from J, with 10 bases in between. The CDR3 is 12 residues long. From germline, CDR1 is SGHRS and CDR2 YFSETQ. Here the CDR3 DNA reads TGCGCCAGCAGTACGGGACGTACTGAAGCTTTCTTT. Protein: CASSTGRTEAFF.

Ten or more counts support this clonotype. The chain combines TRBV7-9 with TRBJ1-5; D gene unclear. The CDR3 sequence is 14 residues long. Germline V gene data show CDR1 as SEHNR and CDR2 as FQNEAQ (reference sequence). V lost 5 bases, J lost 2 bases, and 10 bases lay in between. CDR3 sequence: CASSHDGGNQPQHF. CDR3 bases: TGTGCCAGCAGCCACGACGGGGGCAATCAGCCCCAGCATTTT.

In its sample, this clonotype was seen many times. The chain carries TRBV4-1 and TRBJ2-5; possible D gene TRBD2, 5 bases. Germline lookup yields CDR1 MGHRA and CDR2 YSYEKL. Trimming pared 0 bases from V and 5 bases from J, leaving 7 bases between. This CDR3 has 13 residues. CDR3 nucleotide sequence: TGCGCCAGCAGCCAAGACTGGGAGGAGACCCAGTACTTC. Its translation: CASSQDWEETQYF.